This T cell receptor (beta chain) was documented in a study of control samples from healthy donors and cancer patients (dated by TCRdb to the early 2020s). Library preparation used the immunoSEQ multiplex PCR assay. The table was pulled from immuneACCESS by TCRdb, which kept in-frame rearrangements only. Such tables lose some clones; where checked, under half of the loss comes from unresolved V genes, and the rest has no known cause. A total of tens of thousands of clones appear in this sample, 90% of them only once. Together, the top ten hold 5.5% to 7% of the sample. The CDR3, from cysteine to phenylalanine, totals 15 residues. CDR3 DNA only is kept here, 45 bases in frame from base 1. Relative to germline, V is 5 bases shorter and J is 0 bases shorter, with 8 bases between their ends. The germline V gene yields MDHEN for CDR1 and SYDVKM for CDR2. This clone was observed a handful of times. What antigen it recognizes has not been identified. No clone much larger than this one lies a single base away; base qualities are absent.

Sequencing input: PBMCs. The V and J segments used are TRBV28 and TRBJ2-6; TRBD1 is perhaps the D gene, given 5 matching bases. The clonotype comes from a man aged 55 to 70 with colorectal cancer. The sequenced DNA is TGTGCCAGCAGTAATACAGGCTCTGGGGCCAACGTCCTGACTTTC. The encoded protein is CASSNTGSGANVLTF.